This TCR beta chain originates from a study of blood T cell repertoires in COVID-19. At the level of the study: The cDNA or gDNA used as material had been derived from T cells, B-cell-depleted T cells, or PBMCs.

The CDR3 is 15 amino acids. Deletions cut 3 bases from V and 1 base from J, with 13 bases between. The germline V gene has CDR1 SGHRS and CDR2 YFSETQ. Sequencing used immunoSEQ multiplex PCR; TCRdb keeps in-frame clones, though not all of them. The sample holds 200,000 or so clones, about 85% seen once. The clonotype originates from a man aged 45-65 years who had recovered from COVID-19. Sequencing used peripheral blood. V usage is TRBV5-1 and J usage is TRBJ2-5; D uncertain. The CDR3 nucleotides are TGCGCCAGCAGCTCCTCCGGAGTTTCCCAAGAGACCCAGTACTTC. This encodes CASSSSGVSQETQYF.